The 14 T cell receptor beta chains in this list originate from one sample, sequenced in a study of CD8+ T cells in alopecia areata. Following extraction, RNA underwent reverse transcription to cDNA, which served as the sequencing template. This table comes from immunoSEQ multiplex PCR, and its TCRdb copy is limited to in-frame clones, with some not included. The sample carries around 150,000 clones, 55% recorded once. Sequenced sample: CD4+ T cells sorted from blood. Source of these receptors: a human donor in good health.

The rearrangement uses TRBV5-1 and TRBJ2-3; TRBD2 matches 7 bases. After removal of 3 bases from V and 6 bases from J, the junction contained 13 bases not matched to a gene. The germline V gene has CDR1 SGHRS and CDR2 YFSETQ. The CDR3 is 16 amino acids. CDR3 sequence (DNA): TGCGCCAGCAGCTACCTCGGGAGCAGCGGGATCGATACGCAGTATTTT. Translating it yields CASSYLGSSGIDTQYF.

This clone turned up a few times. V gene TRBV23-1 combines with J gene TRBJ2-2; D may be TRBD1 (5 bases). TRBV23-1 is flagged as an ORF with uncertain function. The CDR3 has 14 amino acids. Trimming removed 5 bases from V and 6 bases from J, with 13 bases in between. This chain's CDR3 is CASSGEGVPGELFF. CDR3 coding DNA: TGCGCCAGCAGTGGGGAAGGGGTCCCCGGGGAGCTGTTTTTT.

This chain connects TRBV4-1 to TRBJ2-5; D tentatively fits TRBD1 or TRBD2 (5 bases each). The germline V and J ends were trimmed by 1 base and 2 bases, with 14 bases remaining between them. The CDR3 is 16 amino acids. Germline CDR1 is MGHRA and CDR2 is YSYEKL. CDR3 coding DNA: TGCGCCAGCAGCCAAGGTTGGGACCGGGTTCAAGAGACCCAGTACTTC. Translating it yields CASSQGWDRVQETQYF.

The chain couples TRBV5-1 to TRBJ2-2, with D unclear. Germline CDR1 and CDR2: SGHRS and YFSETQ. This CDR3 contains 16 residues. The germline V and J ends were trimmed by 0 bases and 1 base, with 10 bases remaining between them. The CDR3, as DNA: TGCGCCAGCAGCTTGGGGTCCTGGGTGAACACCGGGGAGCTGTTTTTT. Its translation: CASSLGSWVNTGELFF.

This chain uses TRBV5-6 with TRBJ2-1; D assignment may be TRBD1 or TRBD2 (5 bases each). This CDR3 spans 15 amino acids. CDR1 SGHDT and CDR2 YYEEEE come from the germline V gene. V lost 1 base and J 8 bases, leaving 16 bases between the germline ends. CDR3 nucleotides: TGTGCCAGCAGCTTGCGGGGCACGGGACGGCATGAGCAGTTCTTC. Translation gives CASSLRGTGRHEQFF. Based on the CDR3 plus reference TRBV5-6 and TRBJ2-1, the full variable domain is DAGVTQSPTHLIKTRGQQVTLRCSPKSGHDTVSWYQQALGQGPQFIFQYYEEEERQRGNFPDRFSGHQFPNYSSELNVNALLLGDSALYLCASSLRGTGRHEQFFGPGTRLTVL.

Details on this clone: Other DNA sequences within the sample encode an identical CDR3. Here the CDR3 reads CASSLLGGGQPQHF. CDR3 in DNA: TGTGCCAGCAGTTTATTGGGGGGGGGACAGCCCCAGCATTTT. The rearrangement joins TRBV27 to TRBJ1-5; maybe TRBD1 (5 bases). The V gene lost 1 base and the J gene lost 7 bases, with 11 bases spanning the gap. This CDR3 comprises 14 residues. The germline V gene has CDR1 MNHEY and CDR2 SMNVEV (reference sequence).

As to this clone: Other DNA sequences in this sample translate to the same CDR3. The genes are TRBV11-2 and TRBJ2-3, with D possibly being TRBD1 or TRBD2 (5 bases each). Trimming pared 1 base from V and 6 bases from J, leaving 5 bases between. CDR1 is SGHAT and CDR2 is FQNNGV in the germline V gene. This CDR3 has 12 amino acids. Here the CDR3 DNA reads TGTGCCAGCAGCTTAGGGGGGGATACGCAGTATTTT. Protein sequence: CASSLGGDTQYF.

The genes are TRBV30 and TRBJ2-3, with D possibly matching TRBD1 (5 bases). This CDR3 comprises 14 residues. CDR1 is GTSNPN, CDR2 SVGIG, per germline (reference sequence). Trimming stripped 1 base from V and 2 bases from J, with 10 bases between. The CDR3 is CAWSDRILTDTQYF. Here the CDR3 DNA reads TGTGCCTGGAGTGACAGGATTCTCACAGATACGCAGTATTTT.

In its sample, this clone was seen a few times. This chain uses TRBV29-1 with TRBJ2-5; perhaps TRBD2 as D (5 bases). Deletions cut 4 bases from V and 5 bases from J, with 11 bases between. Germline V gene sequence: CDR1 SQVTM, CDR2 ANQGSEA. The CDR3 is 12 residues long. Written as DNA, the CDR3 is TGCAGCGTTGTTTCTAGCTCGGAGACCCAGTACTTC. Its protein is CSVVSSSETQYF.

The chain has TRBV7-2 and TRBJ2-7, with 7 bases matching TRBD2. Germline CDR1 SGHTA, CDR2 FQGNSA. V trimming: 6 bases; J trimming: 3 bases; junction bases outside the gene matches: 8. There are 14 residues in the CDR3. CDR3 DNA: TGTGCCAGCAGTGAAGGCGGGGGATACTACGAGCAGTACTTC. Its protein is CASSEGGGYYEQYF.

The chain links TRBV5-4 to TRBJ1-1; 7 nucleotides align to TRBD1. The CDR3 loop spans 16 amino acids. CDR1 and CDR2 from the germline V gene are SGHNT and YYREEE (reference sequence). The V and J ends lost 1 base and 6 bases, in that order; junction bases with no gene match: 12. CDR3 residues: CASSLTKGGAYAEAFF. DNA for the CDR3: TGTGCCAGCAGCTTGACGAAAGGGGGCGCATACGCTGAAGCTTTCTTT. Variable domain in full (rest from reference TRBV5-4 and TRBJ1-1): ETGVTQSPTHLIKTRGQQVTLRCSSQSGHNTVSWYQQALGQGPQFIFQYYREEENGRGNFPPRFSGLQFPNYSSELNVNALELDDSALYLCASSLTKGGAYAEAFFGQGTRLTVV.

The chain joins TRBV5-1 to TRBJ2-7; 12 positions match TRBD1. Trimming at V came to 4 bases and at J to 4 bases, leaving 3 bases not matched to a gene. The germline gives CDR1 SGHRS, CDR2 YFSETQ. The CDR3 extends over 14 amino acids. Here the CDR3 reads CASSPGQGAYEQYF. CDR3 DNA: TGCGCCAGCAGCCCGGGACAGGGGGCTTACGAGCAGTACTTC.

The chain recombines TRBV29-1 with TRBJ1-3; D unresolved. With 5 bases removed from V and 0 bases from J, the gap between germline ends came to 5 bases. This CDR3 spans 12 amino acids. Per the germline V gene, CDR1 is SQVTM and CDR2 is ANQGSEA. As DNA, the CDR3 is TGCAGCGTTAGCAACTCTGGAAACACCATATATTTT. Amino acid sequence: CSVSNSGNTIYF.

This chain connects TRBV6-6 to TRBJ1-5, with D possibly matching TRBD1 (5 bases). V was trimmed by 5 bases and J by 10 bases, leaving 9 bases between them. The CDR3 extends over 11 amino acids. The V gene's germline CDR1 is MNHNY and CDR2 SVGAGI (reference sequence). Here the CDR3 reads CASSRQGPQHF. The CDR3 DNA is TGTGCCAGCAGTCGCCAGGGTCCCCAGCATTTT.